This TCR beta chain came from a study of T cells in Graves' hyperthyroidism and ophthalmopathy. Amplification yielded TCR beta CDR3 regions, with RNA transcripts as the source. The HTBI set primed first-round TCR CDR3 RT-PCR. Via MiXCR, TCRdb re-called the multiplex PCR reads, giving one row per CDR3 protein. The sample lists about 700,000 distinct CDR3 sequences; approximately 42% were seen once. Findings of the study overall: Most thyroid clonotypes that were expanded above 0.001 also turned up in blood. Ophthalmopathy was identified by the model a median around 6 months ahead of onset.

The sample holds a few counts of this clonotype. Its target is unknown. Exclusion of patients followed from uncontrolled infection, other autoimmune disease, pregnancy or lactation. Every diagnosis used clinical symptoms, serum thyroxine and TRAb, thyroid ultrasound and orbital computed tomography. The V gene lost 4 bases and the J gene lost 6 bases, with 15 bases spanning the gap. Germline loops: CDR1 SGHVS, CDR2 FQNEAQ. This CDR3 contains 14 residues. The V call is TRBV7-8, the J call TRBJ1-1; possibly TRBD1 for D (6 bases). The TCR comes from an adult man with Graves' disease, either hyperthyroidism or ophthalmopathy (not recorded which). The sample comprised peripheral blood or thyroid tissue (not recorded which). The CDR3 loop reads CASSSGTISSEAFF. The CDR3 coding sequence is TGTGCCAGCAGCTCGGGGACAATTTCTTCTGAAGCTTTCTTT.